This TCR beta chain stems from a study of CD8+ T cells in alopecia areata. Overall study context: Patients received oral tofacitinib, 5 to 10 mg twice daily, for moderate-to-severe alopecia areata.

cDNA reverse transcribed from extracted RNA served as the sequencing template. TCRdb keeps only in-frame clones here, not all; method: immunoSEQ multiplex PCR. The sample yields about 210,000 clones, under 75% seen once. Regarding treatment: oral pan-JAK inhibitor, 5-10 mg twice daily. Trimming shortened V by 0 bases and J by 1 base, and 12 bases separated the two germline ends. Germline CDR1 LGHNA, CDR2 YSLEER. This CDR3 has 16 amino acids. Findings and caveats of the study: Lesional scalp displayed greater clonality than normal scalp, most notably in alopecia totalis/universalis.

With respect to this clone: Its specificity is not known.

The rearrangement joins TRBV4-3 to TRBJ2-5; D not certain. The input for sequencing was CD4+ T cells sorted from blood, taken at week 4, from a patient treated with tofacitinib. This receptor was taken from a human donor with alopecia areata. CDR3 protein: CASSQDIGRSQETQYF. The CDR3 DNA is TGCGCCAGCAGCCAAGATATAGGACGGAGCCAAGAGACCCAGTACTTC.